This T cell receptor beta chain was sequenced during a study of CD8 T cells in Susac syndrome. The RNA input was about 0.5 to 1 ug, and it was reverse transcribed with random hexamers. An immunoSEQ multiplex PCR amplified TCR beta CDR3 over 54 Vbeta and 13 Jbeta. TCRdb processed the immunoSEQ multiplex PCR reads anew with MiXCR; each CDR3 protein has one entry. The top ten hold 0.06% to 0.075% of the sample, which has 300,000 to 350,000 distinct CDR3 sequences, about 92% seen once. CD8+ and CD4+ T cells taken from blood had their TCR beta sequenced. FACS was used to enrich TEMRA cells, whereas the CD8+ and CD4+ T cells were obtained by negative isolation. The germline V gene encodes CDR1 SGHVS and CDR2 FQNEAQ. Trimming removed 5 bases from V and 7 bases from J, with 11 bases in between. CDR3 length: 13 amino acids. This clonotype came up once.

Sequencing used CD4+ T cells from PBMCs. V is TRBV7-8 and J is TRBJ2-2; no reliable D call. The receptor comes from a human donor with multiple sclerosis. This CDR3 is CASSPPRGGELFF. The CDR3 bases are TGTGCCAGCAGCCCCCCAAGAGGCGGGGAGCTGTTTTTT.